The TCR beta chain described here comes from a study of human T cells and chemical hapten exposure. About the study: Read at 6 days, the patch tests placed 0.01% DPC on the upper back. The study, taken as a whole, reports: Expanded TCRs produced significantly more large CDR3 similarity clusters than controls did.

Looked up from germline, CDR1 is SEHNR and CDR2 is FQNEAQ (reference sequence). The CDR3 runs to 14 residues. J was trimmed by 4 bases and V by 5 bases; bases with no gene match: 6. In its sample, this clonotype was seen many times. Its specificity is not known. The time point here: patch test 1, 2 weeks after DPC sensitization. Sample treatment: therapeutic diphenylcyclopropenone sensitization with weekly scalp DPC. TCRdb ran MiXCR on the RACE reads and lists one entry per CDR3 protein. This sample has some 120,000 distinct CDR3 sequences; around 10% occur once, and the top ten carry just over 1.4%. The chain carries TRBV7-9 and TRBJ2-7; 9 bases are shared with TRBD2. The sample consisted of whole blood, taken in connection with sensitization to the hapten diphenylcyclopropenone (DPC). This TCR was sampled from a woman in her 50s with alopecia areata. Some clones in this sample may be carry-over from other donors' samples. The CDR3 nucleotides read TGTGCCAGCAGCCATAGGACTAGCGTGTACGAGCAGTACTTC. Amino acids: CASSHRTSVYEQYF.